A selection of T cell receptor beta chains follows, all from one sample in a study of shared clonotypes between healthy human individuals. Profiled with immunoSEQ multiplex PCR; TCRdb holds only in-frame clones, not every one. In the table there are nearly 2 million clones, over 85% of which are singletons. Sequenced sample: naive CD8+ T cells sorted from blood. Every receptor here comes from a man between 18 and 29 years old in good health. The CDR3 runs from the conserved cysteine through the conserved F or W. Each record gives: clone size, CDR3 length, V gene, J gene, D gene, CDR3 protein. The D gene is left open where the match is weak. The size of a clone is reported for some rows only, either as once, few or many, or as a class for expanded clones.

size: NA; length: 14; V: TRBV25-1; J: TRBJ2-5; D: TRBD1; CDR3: CASSAGQGAETQYF
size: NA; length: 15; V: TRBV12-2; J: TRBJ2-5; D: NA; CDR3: CASRLTLGGGETQYF
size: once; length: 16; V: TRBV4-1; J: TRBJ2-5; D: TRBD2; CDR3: CASSQDRAGEGETQYF
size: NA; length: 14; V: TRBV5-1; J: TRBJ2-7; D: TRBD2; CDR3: CASSLTSESYEQYF
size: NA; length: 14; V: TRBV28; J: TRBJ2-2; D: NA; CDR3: CASSPSDLWRELFF
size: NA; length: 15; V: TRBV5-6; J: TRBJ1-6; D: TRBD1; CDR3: CASSDPGQLNSPLHF
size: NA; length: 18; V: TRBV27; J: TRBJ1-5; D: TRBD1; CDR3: CASKTHTRQGAGNQPQHF
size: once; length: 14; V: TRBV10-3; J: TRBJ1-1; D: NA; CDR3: CAISEHRFNTEAFF
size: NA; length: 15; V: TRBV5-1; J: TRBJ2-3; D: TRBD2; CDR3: CASSSGLAGADTQYF
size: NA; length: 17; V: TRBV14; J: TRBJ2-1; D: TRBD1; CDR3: CASSHKFTGVPYNEQFF
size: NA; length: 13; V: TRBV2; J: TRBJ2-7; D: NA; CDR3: CASRIDFPYEQYF
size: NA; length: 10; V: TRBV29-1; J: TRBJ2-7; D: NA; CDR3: CSVGEGEQYF
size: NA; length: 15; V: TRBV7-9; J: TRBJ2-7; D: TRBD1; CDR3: CASSLPLQGAGEQYF
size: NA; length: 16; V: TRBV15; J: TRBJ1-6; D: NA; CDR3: CATSREALGSNSPLHF
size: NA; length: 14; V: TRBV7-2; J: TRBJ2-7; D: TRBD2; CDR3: CASSLGTGGGEQYF
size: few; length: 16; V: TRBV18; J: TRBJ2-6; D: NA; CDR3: CASSPPKGAGANVLTF
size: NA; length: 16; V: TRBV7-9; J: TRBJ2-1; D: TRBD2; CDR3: CASSTKLAGVPDEQFF
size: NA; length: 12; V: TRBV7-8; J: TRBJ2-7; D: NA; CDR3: CASSFEGYEQYF